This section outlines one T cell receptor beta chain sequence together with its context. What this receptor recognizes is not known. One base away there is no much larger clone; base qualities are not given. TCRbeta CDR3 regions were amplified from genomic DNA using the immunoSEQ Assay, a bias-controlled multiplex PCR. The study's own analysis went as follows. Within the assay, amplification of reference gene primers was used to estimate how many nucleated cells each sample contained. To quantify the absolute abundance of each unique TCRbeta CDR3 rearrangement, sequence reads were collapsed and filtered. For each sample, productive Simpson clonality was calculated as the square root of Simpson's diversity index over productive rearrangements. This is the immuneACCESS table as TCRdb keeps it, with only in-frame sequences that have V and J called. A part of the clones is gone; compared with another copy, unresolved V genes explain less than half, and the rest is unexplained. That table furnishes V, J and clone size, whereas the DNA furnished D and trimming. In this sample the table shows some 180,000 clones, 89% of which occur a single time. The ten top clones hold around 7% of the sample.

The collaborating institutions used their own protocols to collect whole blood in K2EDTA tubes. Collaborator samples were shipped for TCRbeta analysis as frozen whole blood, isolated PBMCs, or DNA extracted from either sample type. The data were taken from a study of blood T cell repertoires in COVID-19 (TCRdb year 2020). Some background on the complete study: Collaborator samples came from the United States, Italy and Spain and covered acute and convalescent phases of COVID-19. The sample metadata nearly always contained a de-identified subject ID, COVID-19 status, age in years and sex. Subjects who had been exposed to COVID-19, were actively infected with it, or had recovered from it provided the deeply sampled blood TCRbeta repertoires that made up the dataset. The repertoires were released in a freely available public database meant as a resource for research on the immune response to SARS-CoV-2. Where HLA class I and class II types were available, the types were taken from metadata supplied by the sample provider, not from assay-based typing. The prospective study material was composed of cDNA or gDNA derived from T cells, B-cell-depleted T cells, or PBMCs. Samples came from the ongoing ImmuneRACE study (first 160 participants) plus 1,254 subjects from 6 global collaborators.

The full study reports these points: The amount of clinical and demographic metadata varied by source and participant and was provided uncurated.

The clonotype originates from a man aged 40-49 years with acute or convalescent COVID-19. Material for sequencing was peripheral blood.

DNA sequence: TGCGCCAGCACCCTTTTCCAGGGGGGATCGATGAACACTGAAGCTTTCTTT. Translated, it gives CASTLFQGGSMNTEAFF. Rearrangement joined TRBV5-1 to TRBJ1-1; TRBD1 lines up with 7 middle nucleotides. Per the germline V gene, SGHRS is the CDR1 and YFSETQ is the CDR2. V and J are trimmed by 6 bases and 0 bases, and the gene matches miss 14 bases of the junction. CDR3 length: 17 amino acids, cysteine to phenylalanine. Only CDR3 DNA remains: 51 bases, in frame from the first base.